This record concerns one TCR beta chain sequence. No antigen is known for it. Germline V CDR1 and CDR2: SGDLS, YYNGEE. This CDR3 has 15 residues. V dropped 1 base and J dropped 3 bases, with 11 bases sitting between them. PCR was performed using 60 Vbeta and 13 Jbeta primers. The assay was immunoSEQ multiplex PCR, and TCRdb's table has in-frame clones only and misses some. There are approximately 110,000 clones in the sample, with about 4% held by the top ten. This entry comes from a study of cytomegalovirus exposure and HLA in healthy donors. Study-wide points: Per a prior analysis, the majority of TCR beta V segments were productive roughly 87% or roughly 30% of the time. Researchers reported in a later analysis that a missense DCLRE1C variant was tied to TCR beta V- and J-gene trimming.

The source material was PBMCs. This chain links TRBV9 with TRBJ1-3, with D possibly matching TRBD1 (5 bases). The sequence came from a man aged 25-45 years in good health and CMV-seronegative. The CDR3 protein is CASSVQGGSGNTIYF. For the CDR3, the DNA is TGTGCCAGCAGCGTACAGGGAGGAAGTGGAAACACCATATATTTT.